Given below is one T cell receptor beta chain in context. This record belongs to a study of blood T cell repertoires in COVID-19. The CDR3 length is 13 residues. The V end lost 0 bases, the J end lost 6 bases, and 5 bases lay between the germline ends. Germline V lookup: CDR1 SNHLY, CDR2 FYNNEI. Clones were sequenced by immunoSEQ multiplex PCR, and TCRdb holds only the in-frame ones, with some missing. The sample carries 48,000 or so clones, around 90% recorded once. This chain uses TRBV2 with TRBJ2-2; D may be TRBD2 (5 bases). Sequencing was done on a sample of peripheral blood. The TCR comes from a human donor in a cohort sampled during active COVID-19. As DNA, the CDR3 is TGTGCCAGCAGTGAAGCCGGGGCCGGGGAGCTGTTTTTT. It yields the protein CASSEAGAGELFF.